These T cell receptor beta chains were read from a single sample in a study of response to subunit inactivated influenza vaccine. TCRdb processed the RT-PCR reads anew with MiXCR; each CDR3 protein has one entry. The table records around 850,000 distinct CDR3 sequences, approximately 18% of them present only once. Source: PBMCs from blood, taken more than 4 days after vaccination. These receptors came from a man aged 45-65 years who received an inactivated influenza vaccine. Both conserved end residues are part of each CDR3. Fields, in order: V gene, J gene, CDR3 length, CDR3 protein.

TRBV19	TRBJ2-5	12	CASSRDLQTQYF
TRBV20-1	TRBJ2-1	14	CSARTLNSYNEQFF
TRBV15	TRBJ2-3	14	CATSSPLDTDTQYF
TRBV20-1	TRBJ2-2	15	CSARGDSVSTGELFF
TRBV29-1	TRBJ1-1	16	CSVGSYQWNENTEAFF
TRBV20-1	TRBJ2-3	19	CSALSGTSGRKTSTDTQYF
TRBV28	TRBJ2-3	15	CASSSTSGRGNTQYF
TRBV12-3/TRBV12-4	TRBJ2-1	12	CASSEQGWEQFF
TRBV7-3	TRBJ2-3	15	CASSLQGAHADTQYF
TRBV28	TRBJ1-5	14	CASSVGGNGQPQHF
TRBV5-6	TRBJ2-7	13	CASSLSTAYEQYF
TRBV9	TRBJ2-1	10	CASRGNEQFF
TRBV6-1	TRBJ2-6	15	CASMGVSSGANVLTF
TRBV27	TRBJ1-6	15	CASSLRQGWNSPLHF
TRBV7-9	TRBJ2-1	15	CASSSGWADYNEQFF
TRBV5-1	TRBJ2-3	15	CASSLVADYTDTQYF
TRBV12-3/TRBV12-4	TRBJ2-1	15	CASSQPSGGVEGQFF
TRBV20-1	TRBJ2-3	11	CSVQGTDTQYF
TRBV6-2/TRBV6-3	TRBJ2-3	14	CASRPLGQWDTQYF
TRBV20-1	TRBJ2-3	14	CSATPSGGSDTQYF
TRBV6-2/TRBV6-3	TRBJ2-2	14	CASSYSRRAGELFF
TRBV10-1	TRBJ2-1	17	CASAAGPRSSSYNEQFF
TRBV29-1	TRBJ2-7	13	CSVIRGDTYEQYF
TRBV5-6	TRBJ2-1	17	CASRGLAGEGPYNEQFF
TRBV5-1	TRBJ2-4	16	CASSLAVGLAGNIQYF
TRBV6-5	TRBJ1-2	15	CASSYSWEEDYGYTF
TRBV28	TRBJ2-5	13	CASKTSGRETQYF
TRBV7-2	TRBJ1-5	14	CASSPGGRGQPQHF
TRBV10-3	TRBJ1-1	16	CAISPGGLERGSEAFF
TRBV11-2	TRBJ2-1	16	CASSLVVAGGFNEQFF
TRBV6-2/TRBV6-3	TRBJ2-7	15	CASSPGTEASYEQYF
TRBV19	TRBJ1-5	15	CASKGGDRGQQPQHF
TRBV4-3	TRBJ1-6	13	CASSQEFNSPLHF
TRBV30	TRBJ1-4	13	CAWLEALSEKLFF
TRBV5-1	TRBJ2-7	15	CASSLVGQLTYEQYF
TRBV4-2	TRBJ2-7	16	CASSQEFSGSPYEQYF
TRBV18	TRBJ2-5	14	CASSLRDGQKTQYF
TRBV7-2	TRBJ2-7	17	CASSYSGGWRDSYEQYF
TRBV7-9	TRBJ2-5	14	CASSSSALVETQYF
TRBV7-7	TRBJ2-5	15	CASSFAPGERETQYF
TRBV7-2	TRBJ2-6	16	CASSFTGSSGANALTF
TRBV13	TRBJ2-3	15	CASSSPTGGTDTQYF
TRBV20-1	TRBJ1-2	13	CSARKGRGDGYTF
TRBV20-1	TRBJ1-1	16	CSARGGGGSANTEAFF
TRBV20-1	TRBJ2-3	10	CSALTDTQYF
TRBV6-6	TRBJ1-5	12	CASSPQYQPQHF
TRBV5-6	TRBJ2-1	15	CASSQMGLQYNEQFF
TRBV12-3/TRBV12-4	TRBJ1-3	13	CASSLDSRNTIYF
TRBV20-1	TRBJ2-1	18	CSARRTAVDGTPYNEQFF
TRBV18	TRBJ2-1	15	CASSEGGVSYNEQFF
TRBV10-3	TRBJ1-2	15	CATLNIGVANYGYTF
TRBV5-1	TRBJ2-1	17	CASSLGAALRPPDEQFF
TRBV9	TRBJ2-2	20	CASSAIPGLAGGKSTGELFF
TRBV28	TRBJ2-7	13	CASSVGSPYEQYF
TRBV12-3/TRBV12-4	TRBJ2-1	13	CASQGSVANEQFF
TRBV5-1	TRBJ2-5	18	CASSSGTSGSPGFETQYF
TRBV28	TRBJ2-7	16	CASSNPIRDRPYEQYF
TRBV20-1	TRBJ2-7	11	CSASIGDEQYF